The sequence of this T cell receptor (beta chain) was determined in a study of T cell clonality in common variable immunodeficiency. Study outcomes and limitations: CVID subjects showed higher TCRbeta clonality than healthy controls. Reportedly, TCR beta sequences from common variable immunodeficiency showed fewer deletions and N-nucleotide insertions.

Libraries were prepared by immunoSEQ multiplex PCR; TCRdb keeps only in-frame clonotypes and omits some of them. The sample has 30,000 to 40,000 clones, none seen only once. In its sample, this clone was seen many times. Its specificity is not known. The read gets to within 3 residues of the CDR3 end, and the germline J gene fills in the rest. The length of the CDR3 is 13 residues. Germline lookup yields CDR1 KGHSH and CDR2 LQKENI. The genes are TRBV18 and TRBJ2-3; TRBD1 might be the D (5 bases). This receptor was taken from a person aged 18 to 70 in good health. The sample consisted of peripheral blood mononuclear cells. The CDR3 DNA, read in part, is TGTGCCAGCTCACCACAGGCAGGGCAAGCG. Its translation: CASSPQAGQA. In full, the CDR3 reads CASSPQAGQAQYF.